These 2 T cell receptor beta chains originate from one sample sequenced in a study of neurological immune-mediated disorders. TCRdb re-derived calls from the 5' RACE reads in MiXCR, one entry per CDR3 protein. The data contain some 41,000 distinct CDR3 sequences, 2.5% of them singletons. Sequences were obtained from PBMCs. These receptor sequences come from a man younger than 45 with multiple sclerosis.

Comments on this clonotype: At one end the junction does not follow the germline gene, possibly because of a read error. The genes are TRBV7-6 and TRBJ1-1, with D perhaps matching TRBD1 (6 bases). Germline V lookup: CDR1 SGHVS, CDR2 FNYEAQ. The CDR3 is 12 amino acids. In DNA form, the CDR3 reads TGTGACAGCAGCAAACTGGACAGTGAAGCTTTCTTT. This translates into CDSSKLDSEAFF.

At least ten counts were recorded for this clonotype. V usage is TRBV20-1 and J usage is TRBJ2-5; 7 bases are a match to TRBD1. Germline values: CDR1 DFQATT, CDR2 SNEGSKA (reference sequence). The V and J ends lost 0 bases and 5 bases, in that order; junction bases with no gene match: 9. The CDR3 is 15 amino acids. In DNA, the CDR3 is TGCAGTGCTAGAGATGAAGGGGGCCGCCGGGAGACCCAGTACTTC. It encodes CSARDEGGRRETQYF.